This T cell receptor (beta chain) was sequenced for a study of blood T cell repertoires in COVID-19. CDR1 is SGDLS and CDR2 is YYNGEE in the germline V gene. Between the trimmed V and J ends, which lost 0 bases and 3 bases, there was a span of 6 bases. This CDR3 has 13 amino acids. In the authors' methods: From reference gene primer amplification, estimates of nucleated cell counts were derived. Some clones are missing from TCRdb's copy, which holds only in-frame ones; the method was immunoSEQ multiplex PCR. V, J and clone size reflect that table, while D and trimming were determined from the DNA. Counted here are 130,000 to 150,000 clones, roughly nine tenths occurring once; the ten biggest clones make up about 1.5%.

This TCR came from a human donor in a cohort sampled during active COVID-19. The V and J genes are TRBV9 and TRBJ1-1, with no clear D. Sequenced input: peripheral blood. This chain's CDR3 is CASSVATDTEAFF. CDR3 bases: TGTGCCAGCAGCGTAGCTACAGACACTGAAGCTTTCTTT. Complete variable domain (other parts from reference TRBV9 and TRBJ1-1): DSGVTQTPKHLITATGQRVTLRCSPRSGDLSVYWYQQSLDQGLQFLIQYYNGEERAKGNILERFSAQQFPDLHSELNLSSLELGDSALYFCASSVATDTEAFFGQGTRLTVV.